One and the same sample provided the 8 T cell receptor beta chains below, sequenced in a study of T cell clonality in common variable immunodeficiency. Sequenced by immunoSEQ multiplex PCR; TCRdb stores in-frame clones only, minus some. The sample gives 50,000 to 55,000 clones, none seen only once, and the top ten clones hold 1.8%. The sequencing sample was made of peripheral blood mononuclear cells. Receptors originate from a person aged 18 to 70 in good health.

This clone showed up just a few times. The read finishes 3 residues shy of the CDR3 end, and the germline J gene is used to complete it. The chain links TRBV2 to TRBJ2-2, with 8 bases fitting TRBD1. There are 15 residues in the CDR3. Germline assignment: CDR1 SNHLY and CDR2 FYNNEI. CDR3 protein: CASRAQGATNEKLFF. The part of the CDR3 DNA that was read is TGTGCCAGCAGAGCTCAGGGGGCAACTAATGAAAAG.

This clone was recorded at least ten times. From the germline J gene comes the end of the CDR3, since the read stops 3 residues before it. The genes are TRBV6-2 or TRBV6-3 and TRBJ2-3; 12 nucleotides match TRBD2. Germline loops: CDR1 MNHEY, CDR2 SVGEGT. The ends lost 5 bases at V and 7 bases at J; junction bases unmatched: 10. The CDR3 length is 16 residues. CDR3 protein: CASSNPLAGGYYTQYF. The sequenced part of the CDR3 DNA is TGTGCCAGCAGTAACCCCCTAGCGGGGGGGTACTATACG.

In its sample, this clone was seen many times. The read finishes 3 residues shy of the CDR3 end, and the germline J gene is used to complete it. The chain combines TRBV11-2 with TRBJ2-1; 10 positions match TRBD2. The CDR3 consists of 15 residues. V lost 3 bases, J lost 8 bases, and 7 bases stayed unmatched. Germline V gene data show CDR1 as SGHAT and CDR2 as FQNNGV. The CDR3: CASSFYSGGAYEQFF. The sequenced part of the CDR3 DNA is TGTGCCAGCAGCTTCTACAGCGGGGGGGCCTATGAG.

The table lists this clone with many counts. The read terminates 3 residues before the CDR3 end, so the remaining end is supplied by the germline J gene. This chain uses TRBV2 with TRBJ1-1; TRBD1 matches 9 bases. The trim removed 6 bases at V and 5 bases at J, leaving 10 bases unmatched. Germline loops: CDR1 SNHLY, CDR2 FYNNEI. The CDR3 is 15 amino acids. The CDR3 reads CASRKSQGARTEAFF. The DNA read from the CDR3 is TGTGCCAGCAGGAAATCACAGGGGGCGCGTACTGAA.

A word on this clone: The CDR3 end is not reached by the read, which stops 3 residues before it; the germline J gene fills it in. The chain combines TRBV29-1 with TRBJ1-2; 8 nucleotides match TRBD1. Germline V gene sequence: CDR1 SQVTM, CDR2 ANQGSEA. This CDR3 has 12 amino acids. V lost 8 bases and J lost 5; bases outside the gene matches: 7. CDR3 DNA, as far as it was read: TGCAGCATTGGGACAGGTCCTTATGGC. Residues: CSIGTGPYG. The complete CDR3 protein is CSIGTGPYGYTF.

At least ten counts were recorded for this clone. Read sequence stops 3 residues before the CDR3 end, and the germline J gene provides the missing end. The gene calls are TRBV5-1 and TRBJ1-5; no reliable D call. CDR1 SGHRS and CDR2 YFSETQ come from the germline V gene. Deletions cut 5 bases from V and 2 bases from J, with 11 bases between. The CDR3 is 14 residues long. Incomplete CDR3 DNA: TGCGCCAGCAGTGCGGGTGGCGGCAATCAGCCC. Residues: CASSAGGGNQP. Given in full, the CDR3 is CASSAGGGNQPQHF.

This clone appeared many times. The read is 3 residues too short to cover the CDR3 end, so that end is filled in from the germline J gene. This chain connects TRBV5-1 to TRBJ2-2; D uncertain. This CDR3 comprises 14 residues. Germline CDR1 reads SGHRS; CDR2 reads YFSETQ. Partial CDR3 DNA: TGCGCCAGCAGCTTGGCTAAGCCGGGTGAAAAG. Translation gives CASSLAKPGEK. The full CDR3 sequence reads CASSLAKPGEKLFF.

This clone came up many times. The CDR3 is cut off 3 residues early in the read; its end comes from the germline J gene. The chain links TRBV6-1 to TRBJ2-7; no reliable D call. Germline assignment: CDR1 MNHNS and CDR2 SASEGT. V was trimmed by 11 bases and J by 3 bases, leaving 14 bases between them. This CDR3 spans 12 amino acids. The DNA read from the CDR3 is TGTGCCTGCGGTGGCGGATTCTACGAG. Protein product: CACGGGFYE. The CDR3, in full, reads CACGGGFYEQYF.